This entry features one T cell receptor beta chain sequence. CDR1 and CDR2 (germline): LNHDA, SQIVND (reference sequence). This CDR3 region has 15 residues. J gave up 4 bases and V 1 base, and 5 bases lay outside the gene matches. The data originate from a study of blood T cell repertoires in COVID-19. Background on the study: Both acute and convalescent COVID-19 samples were obtained from the United States, Italy and Spain.

Authors' analysis steps: Amplification of reference gene primers provided the estimated nucleated cell counts. Sequencing was performed with immunoSEQ multiplex PCR; in TCRdb, only in-frame clones are kept and a portion is missing. The V and J calls and the clone size are those of that table, but D and trimming were determined from the DNA. This table holds around 97,000 clones, around 89% found once. The specimen was peripheral blood. The chain uses TRBV19 and TRBJ1-1; TRBD1 matches 8 bases. The TCR was taken from a woman aged 60 to 75 with acute or convalescent COVID-19. In DNA, the CDR3 is TGTGCCAGTAGTATAGCCCAACAGGGGGGCACTGAAGCTTTCTTT. Its protein product is CASSIAQQGGTEAFF.